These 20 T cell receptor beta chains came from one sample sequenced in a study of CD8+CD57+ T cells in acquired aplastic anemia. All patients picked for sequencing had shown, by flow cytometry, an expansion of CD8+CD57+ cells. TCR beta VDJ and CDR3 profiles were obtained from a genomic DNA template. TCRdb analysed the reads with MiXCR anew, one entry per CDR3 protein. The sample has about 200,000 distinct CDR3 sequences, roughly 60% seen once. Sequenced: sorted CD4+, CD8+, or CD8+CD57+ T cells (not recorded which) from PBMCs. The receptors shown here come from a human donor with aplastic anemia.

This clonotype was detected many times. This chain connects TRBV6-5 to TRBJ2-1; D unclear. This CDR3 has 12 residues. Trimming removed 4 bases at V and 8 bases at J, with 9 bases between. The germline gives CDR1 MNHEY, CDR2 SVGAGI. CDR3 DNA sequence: TGTGCCAGCAGTTCCCCCCCCGATGAGCAGTTCTTC. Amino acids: CASSSPPDEQFF.

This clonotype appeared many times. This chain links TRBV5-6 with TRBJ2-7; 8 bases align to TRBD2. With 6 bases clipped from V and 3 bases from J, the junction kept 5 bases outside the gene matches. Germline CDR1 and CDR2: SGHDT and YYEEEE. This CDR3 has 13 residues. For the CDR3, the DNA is TGTGCCAGCAAGCGGGGGACCTACTACGAGCAGTACTTC. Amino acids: CASKRGTYYEQYF. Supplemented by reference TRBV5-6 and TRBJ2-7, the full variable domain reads DAGVTQSPTHLIKTRGQQVTLRCSPKSGHDTVSWYQQALGQGPQFIFQYYEEEERQRGNFPDRFSGHQFPNYSSELNVNALLLGDSALYLCASKRGTYYEQYFGPGTRLTVT.

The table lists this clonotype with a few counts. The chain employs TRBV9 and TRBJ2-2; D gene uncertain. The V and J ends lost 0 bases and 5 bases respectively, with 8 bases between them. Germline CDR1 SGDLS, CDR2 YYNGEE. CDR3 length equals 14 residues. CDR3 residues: CASSVGPPTGELFF. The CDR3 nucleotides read TGTGCCAGCAGCGTAGGGCCACCAACCGGGGAGCTGTTTTTT.

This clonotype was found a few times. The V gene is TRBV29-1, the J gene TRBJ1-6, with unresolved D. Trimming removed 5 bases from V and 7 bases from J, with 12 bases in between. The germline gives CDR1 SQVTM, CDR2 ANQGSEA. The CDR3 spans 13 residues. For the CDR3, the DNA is TGCAGCGTTAAGTCGGCGGGAAATTCACCCCTCCACTTT. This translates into CSVKSAGNSPLHF.

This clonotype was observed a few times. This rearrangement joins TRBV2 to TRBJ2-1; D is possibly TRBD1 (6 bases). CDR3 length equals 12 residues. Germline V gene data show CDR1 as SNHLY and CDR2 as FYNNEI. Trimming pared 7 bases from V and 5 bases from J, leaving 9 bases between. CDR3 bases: TGTGCCAGCAAAGGGGGAGACAATGAGCAGTTCTTC. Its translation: CASKGGDNEQFF.

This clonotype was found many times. The CDR3 loop is CASSSRTGGEENIQYF. CDR3 DNA sequence: TGTGCCAGCAGCTCCCGAACAGGGGGCGAGGAAAACATTCAGTACTTC. This chain links TRBV7-9 with TRBJ2-4; 9 bases agree with TRBD1. With 4 bases clipped from V and 5 bases from J, the junction kept 9 bases outside the gene matches. CDR3 length equals 16 residues. The germline V gene encodes CDR1 SEHNR and CDR2 FQNEAQ (reference sequence).

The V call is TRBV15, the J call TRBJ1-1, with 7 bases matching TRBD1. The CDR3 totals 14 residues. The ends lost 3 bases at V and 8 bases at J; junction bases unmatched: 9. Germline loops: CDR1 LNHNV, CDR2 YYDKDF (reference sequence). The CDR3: CATSRRGGLQEAFF. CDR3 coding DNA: TGTGCCACCAGCAGGCGAGGGGGCCTACAAGAAGCTTTCTTT.

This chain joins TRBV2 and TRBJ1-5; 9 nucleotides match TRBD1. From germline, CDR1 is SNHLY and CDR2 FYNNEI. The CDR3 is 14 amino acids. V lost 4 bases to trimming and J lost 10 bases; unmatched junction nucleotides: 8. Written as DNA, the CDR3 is TGTGCCAGCAGTGCCGGGACAGGGAATGGACCCCAGCATTTT. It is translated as CASSAGTGNGPQHF. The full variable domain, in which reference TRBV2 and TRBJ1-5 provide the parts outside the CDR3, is EPEVTQTPSHQVTQMGQEVILRCVPISNHLYFYWYRQILGQKVEFLVSFYNNEISEKSEIFDDQFSVERPDGSNFTLKIRSTKLEDSAMYFCASSAGTGNGPQHFGDGTRLSIL.

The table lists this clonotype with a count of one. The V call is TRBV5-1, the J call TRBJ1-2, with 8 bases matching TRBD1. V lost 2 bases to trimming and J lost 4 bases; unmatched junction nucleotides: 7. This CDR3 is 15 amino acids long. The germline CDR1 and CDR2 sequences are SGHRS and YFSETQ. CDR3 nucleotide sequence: TGCGCCAGCAGCTTCACAGGGGGTGGTGCCTATGGCTACACCTTC. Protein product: CASSFTGGGAYGYTF.

CDR3 residues: CASSSLNTGELFF. The CDR3 bases are TGCGCCAGCAGCTCGCTAAACACCGGGGAGCTGTTTTTT. The chain carries TRBV5-1 and TRBJ2-2; D not certain. Germline CDR1 reads SGHRS; CDR2 reads YFSETQ. This CDR3 is 13 amino acids long. V lost 3 bases, J lost 2 bases, and 5 bases lay in between.

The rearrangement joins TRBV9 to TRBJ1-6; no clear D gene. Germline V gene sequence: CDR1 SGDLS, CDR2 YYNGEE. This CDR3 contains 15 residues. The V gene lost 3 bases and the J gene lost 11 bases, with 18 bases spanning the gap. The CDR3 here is CASSEVSRPFPPLHF. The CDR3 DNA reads TGTGCCAGCAGCGAGGTTTCGAGGCCCTTTCCACCCCTCCACTTT. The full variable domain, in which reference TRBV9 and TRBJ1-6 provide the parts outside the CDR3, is DSGVTQTPKHLITATGQRVTLRCSPRSGDLSVYWYQQSLDQGLQFLIQYYNGEERAKGNILERFSAQQFPDLHSELNLSSLELGDSALYFCASSEVSRPFPPLHFGNGTRLTVT.

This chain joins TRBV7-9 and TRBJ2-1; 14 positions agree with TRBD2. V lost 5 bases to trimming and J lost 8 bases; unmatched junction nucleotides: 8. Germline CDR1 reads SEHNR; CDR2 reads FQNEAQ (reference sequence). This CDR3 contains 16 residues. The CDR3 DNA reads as TGTGCCAGCAGCCTCTGGACTAGCGGGAGGAGGGATGAGCAGTTCTTC. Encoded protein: CASSLWTSGRRDEQFF.

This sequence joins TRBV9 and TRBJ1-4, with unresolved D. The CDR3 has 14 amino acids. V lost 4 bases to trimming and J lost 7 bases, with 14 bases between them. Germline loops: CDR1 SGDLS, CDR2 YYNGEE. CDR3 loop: CASSFNGVGEKLFF. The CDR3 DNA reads TGTGCCAGCAGCTTTAACGGGGTGGGTGAAAAACTGTTTTTT.

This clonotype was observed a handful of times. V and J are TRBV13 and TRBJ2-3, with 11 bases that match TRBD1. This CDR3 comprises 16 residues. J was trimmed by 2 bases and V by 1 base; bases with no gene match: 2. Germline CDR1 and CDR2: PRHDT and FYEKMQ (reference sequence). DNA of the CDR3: TGTGCCAGCAGCTTAGCGGACAGGGGGCACACAGATACGCAGTATTTT. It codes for CASSLADRGHTDTQYF. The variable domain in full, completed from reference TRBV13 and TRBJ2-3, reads AAGVIQSPRHLIKEKRETATLKCYPIPRHDTVYWYQQGPGQDPQFLISFYEKMQSDKGSIPDRFSAQQFSDYHSELNMSSLELGDSALYFCASSLADRGHTDTQYFGPGTRLTVL.

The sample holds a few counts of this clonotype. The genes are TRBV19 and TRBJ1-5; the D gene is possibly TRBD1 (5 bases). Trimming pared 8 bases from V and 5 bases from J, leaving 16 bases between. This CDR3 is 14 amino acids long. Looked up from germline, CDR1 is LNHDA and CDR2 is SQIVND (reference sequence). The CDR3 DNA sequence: TGTGCCAGTGGGGCCGACGATGGGTATCAGCCCCAGCATTTT. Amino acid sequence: CASGADDGYQPQHF.

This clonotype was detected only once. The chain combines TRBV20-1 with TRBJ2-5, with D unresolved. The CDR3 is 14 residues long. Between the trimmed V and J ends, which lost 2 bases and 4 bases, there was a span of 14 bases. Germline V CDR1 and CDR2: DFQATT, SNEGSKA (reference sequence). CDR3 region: CSARPYVWAETQYF. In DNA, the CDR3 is TGCAGTGCTAGACCCTACGTTTGGGCAGAGACCCAGTACTTC.

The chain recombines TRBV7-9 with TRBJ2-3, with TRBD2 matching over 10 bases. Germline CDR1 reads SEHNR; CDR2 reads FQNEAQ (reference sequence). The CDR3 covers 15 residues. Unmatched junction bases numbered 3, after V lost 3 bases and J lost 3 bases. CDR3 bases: TGTGCCAGCAGCTTTCTAGCGGGAGCGACAGATACGCAGTATTTT. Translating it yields CASSFLAGATDTQYF.

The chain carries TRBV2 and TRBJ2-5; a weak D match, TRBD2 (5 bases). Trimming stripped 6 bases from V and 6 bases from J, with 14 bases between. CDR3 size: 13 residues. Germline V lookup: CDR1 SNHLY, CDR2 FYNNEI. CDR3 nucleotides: TGTGCCAGCAGGTCCACCGGGATGCAGACCCAGTACTTC. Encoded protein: CASRSTGMQTQYF.

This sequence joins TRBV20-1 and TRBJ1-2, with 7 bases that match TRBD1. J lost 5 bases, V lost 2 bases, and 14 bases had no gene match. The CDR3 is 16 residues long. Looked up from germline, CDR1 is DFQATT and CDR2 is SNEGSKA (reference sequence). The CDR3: CSARLEGATFLYGYTF. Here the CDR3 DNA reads TGCAGTGCTAGATTGGAGGGGGCGACCTTCCTTTATGGCTACACCTTC.

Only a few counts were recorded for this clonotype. CDR3 protein: CASSLTEKGGLGNEQFF. The CDR3 nucleotides are TGTGCCAGCAGCTTAACGGAAAAGGGTGGCTTGGGTAATGAGCAGTTCTTC. This chain connects TRBV7-3 to TRBJ2-1; D call uncertain. Trimming stripped 0 bases from V and 7 bases from J, with 19 bases between. CDR1 is SGHTA, CDR2 FQGTGA, per germline. The CDR3 totals 17 residues.